The source of this TCR beta chain is a study of blood T cell repertoires in COVID-19. The method was immunoSEQ multiplex PCR; TCRdb's version includes in-frame clones alone and lacks a portion of them. Of roughly 340,000 clones detected, approximately 91% appear once; the ten largest clones hold around 7.9%. The receptor comes from a woman aged 70-85 years with COVID-19, enrolled during active disease. The sample taken for sequencing was peripheral blood.

The CDR3 nucleotides are TGTGCCAGCAGCTTAACGGGTACCTCTGGAAACACCATATATTTT. Its translation is CASSLTGTSGNTIYF. This chain connects TRBV7-2 to TRBJ1-3; no clear D gene. Trimming left V 2 bases short and J 0 bases short, with 8 bases between. This CDR3 is built from 15 residues. In germline, CDR1 is SGHTA, CDR2 FQGNSA. The full variable domain, with the rest looked up from reference TRBV7-2 and TRBJ1-3, is GAGVSQSPSNKVTEKGKDVELRCDPISGHTALYWYRQSLGQGLEFLIYFQGNSAPDKSGLPSDRFSAERTGGSVSTLTIQRTQQEDSAVYLCASSLTGTSGNTIYFGEGSWLTVV.